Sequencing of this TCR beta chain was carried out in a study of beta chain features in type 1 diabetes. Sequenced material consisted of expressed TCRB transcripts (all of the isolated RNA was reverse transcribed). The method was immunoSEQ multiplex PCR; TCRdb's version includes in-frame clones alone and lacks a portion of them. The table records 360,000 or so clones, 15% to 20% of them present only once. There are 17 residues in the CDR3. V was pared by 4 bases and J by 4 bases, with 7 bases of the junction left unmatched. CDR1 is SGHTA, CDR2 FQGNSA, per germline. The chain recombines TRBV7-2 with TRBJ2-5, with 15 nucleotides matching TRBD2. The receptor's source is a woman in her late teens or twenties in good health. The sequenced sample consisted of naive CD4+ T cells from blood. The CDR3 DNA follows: TGTGCCAGCAGCTCCCGGACTAGCGGGGGGGCCGTAGAGACCCAGTACTTC. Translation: CASSSRTSGGAVETQYF.